Listed below are T cell receptor beta chains from one sample, sequenced in a study of blood T cell repertoires in COVID-19. Sequencing used immunoSEQ multiplex PCR; TCRdb keeps in-frame clones, though not all of them. The sample lists about 100,000 clones, approximately 90% seen once, with 5.5% to 8% in the top ten. Sequenced sample: peripheral blood. These receptors came from a man aged 50-59 years with active or convalescent COVID-19. The CDR3 runs from the conserved cysteine through the conserved F or W. Fields, in order: CDR3 DNA, CDR3 protein, D gene, J gene, V gene, clone size. D genes are given only for firm matches. Not all rows give a size; the values are once, few, many and, for expanded clones, a class.

cdr3_nt: TGTGCCAGCACCCCCCAGGGGGCTTTCTATGGCTACACCTTC
cdr3_aa: CASTPQGAFYGYTF
d_call: TRBD1
j_call: TRBJ1-2
v_call: TRBV19
clone_size: NA

cdr3_nt: TGTGCCAGTAGTTTGGTTAGTTATGAGCAGTTCTTC
cdr3_aa: CASSLVSYEQFF
d_call: NA
j_call: TRBJ2-1
v_call: TRBV19
clone_size: NA

cdr3_nt: TGTGCCAGCAGTTCTCGGGAGAATAGAGGCTACACCTTC
cdr3_aa: CASSSRENRGYTF
d_call: NA
j_call: TRBJ1-2
v_call: TRBV27
clone_size: few

cdr3_nt: TGTGCCAGCAGCCCCAGTGAGGTCCTAAAAGCTTTCTTT
cdr3_aa: CASSPSEVLKAFF
d_call: NA
j_call: TRBJ1-1
v_call: TRBV27
clone_size: once

cdr3_nt: TGTGCCAGCAGAGCCCCGCTCTTGGTTGGCTACACCTTC
cdr3_aa: CASRAPLLVGYTF
d_call: NA
j_call: TRBJ1-2
v_call: TRBV3-1/TRBV3-2
clone_size: NA

cdr3_nt: TGCAGCGTTGGGGCCGGGATTTACAATGAGCAGTTCTTC
cdr3_aa: CSVGAGIYNEQFF
d_call: NA
j_call: TRBJ2-1
v_call: TRBV29-1
clone_size: NA

cdr3_nt: TGTGCCAGCAGTTTTTTCAGTCGGGGGGGCGGCTACACCTTC
cdr3_aa: CASSFFSRGGGYTF
d_call: NA
j_call: TRBJ1-2
v_call: TRBV6-5
clone_size: NA

cdr3_nt: TGTGCCAGCTCACCGGGCGCAGCAGGTCCGTATAGCAATCAGCCCCAGCATTTT
cdr3_aa: CASSPGAAGPYSNQPQHF
d_call: NA
j_call: TRBJ1-5
v_call: TRBV18
clone_size: NA

cdr3_nt: TGTGCCACCAGCAGAGATCGGGGGGGAGGAGCGAATGAAAAACTGTTTTTT
cdr3_aa: CATSRDRGGGANEKLFF
d_call: NA
j_call: TRBJ1-4
v_call: TRBV15
clone_size: NA

cdr3_nt: TGTGCCAGCAGCATGACCGGGACAGACATGGACGAGCAGTACTTC
cdr3_aa: CASSMTGTDMDEQYF
d_call: TRBD1
j_call: TRBJ2-7
v_call: TRBV7-9
clone_size: NA

cdr3_nt: TGTGCCAGCAGTTTACGCCCCACCGGGAGCTCCTATAATTCACCCCTCCACTTT
cdr3_aa: CASSLRPTGSSYNSPLHF
d_call: NA
j_call: TRBJ1-6
v_call: TRBV27
clone_size: NA

cdr3_nt: TGTGCCAGCAGCTTAGAGAGCTATGGCTACACCTTC
cdr3_aa: CASSLESYGYTF
d_call: NA
j_call: TRBJ1-2
v_call: TRBV7-8
clone_size: NA

cdr3_nt: TGCAGCGTGGGAGGCGGGGGGCTCACAGATACGCAGTATTTT
cdr3_aa: CSVGGGGLTDTQYF
d_call: TRBD2
j_call: TRBJ2-3
v_call: TRBV29-1
clone_size: NA

cdr3_nt: TGTGCCAGCAGCCTCGGGACAGGGTTTCGGCAGCCCCAGCATTTT
cdr3_aa: CASSLGTGFRQPQHF
d_call: TRBD1
j_call: TRBJ1-5
v_call: TRBV7-2
clone_size: NA

cdr3_nt: TGTGCCGCCGGGAATTGGAATTCACCCCTCCACTTT
cdr3_aa: CAAGNWNSPLHF
d_call: NA
j_call: TRBJ1-6
v_call: TRBV28
clone_size: once

cdr3_nt: TGTGCCAGCAGTTTTTCGGGGGGGGCTTTAAGTACGCAGTATTTT
cdr3_aa: CASSFSGGALSTQYF
d_call: TRBD2
j_call: TRBJ2-3
v_call: TRBV27
clone_size: NA

cdr3_nt: TGTGCCATCAGTGTTGAGCCTAGGGAGCAGTACTTC
cdr3_aa: CAISVEPREQYF
d_call: NA
j_call: TRBJ2-7
v_call: TRBV10-3
clone_size: NA

cdr3_nt: TGTGCCAGCAGTGCCTCAGGGAATTCACCCCTCCACTTT
cdr3_aa: CASSASGNSPLHF
d_call: NA
j_call: TRBJ1-6
v_call: TRBV2
clone_size: NA

cdr3_nt: TGTGCCTGGAGTGTAGGAGGGTTTCTCCGGGAGTCACCCCTCCACTTT
cdr3_aa: CAWSVGGFLRESPLHF
d_call: NA
j_call: TRBJ1-6
v_call: TRBV30
clone_size: NA

cdr3_nt: TGTGCCAGCAGTTTGGGGAGATTCTCTGGAAACACCATATATTTT
cdr3_aa: CASSLGRFSGNTIYF
d_call: NA
j_call: TRBJ1-3
v_call: TRBV13
clone_size: NA

cdr3_nt: TGTGCCACCAGCGTAGACATGAACTATGGCTACACCTTC
cdr3_aa: CATSVDMNYGYTF
d_call: NA
j_call: TRBJ1-2
v_call: TRBV15
clone_size: NA

cdr3_nt: TGTGCCAGCAGCTTAATGAGGGTGTCCTACAATGAGCAGTTCTTC
cdr3_aa: CASSLMRVSYNEQFF
d_call: NA
j_call: TRBJ2-1
v_call: TRBV13
clone_size: NA

cdr3_nt: TGCAGTGCTAGTGGTGACTCCCGGACAATCAATGAGCAGTTCTTC
cdr3_aa: CSASGDSRTINEQFF
d_call: NA
j_call: TRBJ2-1
v_call: TRBV20-1
clone_size: NA

cdr3_nt: TGCAGCGTAAAGATACAGGGTGGGGACACTGAAGCTTTCTTT
cdr3_aa: CSVKIQGGDTEAFF
d_call: NA
j_call: TRBJ1-1
v_call: TRBV29-1
clone_size: NA

cdr3_nt: TGTGCCAGCAGCTTGGCGGGGGCCCCCTACAATGAGCAGTTCTTC
cdr3_aa: CASSLAGAPYNEQFF
d_call: NA
j_call: TRBJ2-1
v_call: TRBV11-3
clone_size: NA

cdr3_nt: TGTGCCAGCAGTGACCCTAGGGACCGGGAGGACTCCGGGGAGCTGTTTTTT
cdr3_aa: CASSDPRDREDSGELFF
d_call: TRBD2
j_call: TRBJ2-2
v_call: TRBV6-4
clone_size: NA

cdr3_nt: TGTGCCAGCAGCTTAAGTGCCGAGGGAAAACTGTTTTTT
cdr3_aa: CASSLSAEGKLFF
d_call: NA
j_call: TRBJ1-4
v_call: TRBV7-2
clone_size: NA

cdr3_nt: TGTGCCACCAGTGACTACGGACAGGGGAAAGAGACCCAGTACTTC
cdr3_aa: CATSDYGQGKETQYF
d_call: TRBD1
j_call: TRBJ2-5
v_call: TRBV24-1
clone_size: once

cdr3_nt: TGTGCCAGCAGCTTAATTTCCGGACTAGCGGGAGTCTACGAGCAGTACTTC
cdr3_aa: CASSLISGLAGVYEQYF
d_call: TRBD2
j_call: TRBJ2-7
v_call: TRBV11-2
clone_size: NA

cdr3_nt: TGTGCCAGCAGCTCCCCGCCGGGACTAGCGGAGACAGATACGCAGTATTTT
cdr3_aa: CASSSPPGLAETDTQYF
d_call: TRBD2
j_call: TRBJ2-3
v_call: TRBV5-4
clone_size: NA

cdr3_nt: TGTGCCATCCTCCGCACCGGGACAACAGTCGGTGGGGCTTTCTTT
cdr3_aa: CAILRTGTTVGGAFF
d_call: NA
j_call: TRBJ1-1
v_call: TRBV2
clone_size: NA

cdr3_nt: TGTGCCACCGCGGACGGACTAGCGGGAGTTATGGATACGCAGTATTTT
cdr3_aa: CATADGLAGVMDTQYF
d_call: TRBD2
j_call: TRBJ2-3
v_call: TRBV24-1
clone_size: NA

cdr3_nt: TGTGCCAGCTCACCACGAACAGGGAATAGCAATCAGCCCCAGCATTTT
cdr3_aa: CASSPRTGNSNQPQHF
d_call: NA
j_call: TRBJ1-5
v_call: TRBV18
clone_size: NA

cdr3_nt: TGTGCCAGCAGCCCTCCAACAGGGCCGCTAACCGAACCCTACGAGCAGTACTTC
cdr3_aa: CASSPPTGPLTEPYEQYF
d_call: NA
j_call: TRBJ2-7
v_call: TRBV28
clone_size: once

cdr3_nt: TGTGCCAGCAGTGCGGGACTTTACAATGAGCAGTTCTTC
cdr3_aa: CASSAGLYNEQFF
d_call: NA
j_call: TRBJ2-1
v_call: TRBV25-1
clone_size: few

cdr3_nt: TGTGCCAGCAGCCAAGGAGCTCTTTCTCGAGGGAGAGGAATAGATACGCAGTATTTT
cdr3_aa: CASSQGALSRGRGIDTQYF
d_call: NA
j_call: TRBJ2-3
v_call: TRBV14
clone_size: NA

cdr3_nt: TGTGCCAGCAGGGACAGGGCTACCACTAATGAAAAACTGTTTTTT
cdr3_aa: CASRDRATTNEKLFF
d_call: TRBD1
j_call: TRBJ1-4
v_call: TRBV2
clone_size: NA

cdr3_nt: TGTGCCAGCAGCCTAAATTCCGGGACAGCGGCCTACGAGCAGTACTTC
cdr3_aa: CASSLNSGTAAYEQYF
d_call: TRBD1
j_call: TRBJ2-7
v_call: TRBV7-8
clone_size: once

cdr3_nt: TGTGCCAGCTCACCACCTCAAAAGGGGGCACTGTTAGATACGCAGTATTTT
cdr3_aa: CASSPPQKGALLDTQYF
d_call: TRBD1
j_call: TRBJ2-3
v_call: TRBV18
clone_size: NA